This note documents a single TCR beta chain sequence. Its target is not known. Between the trimmed V and J ends, which lost 0 bases and 1 base, there was a span of 7 bases. The CDR3 runs to 16 residues. CDR1 and CDR2 (germline): LNHNV, YYDKDF (reference sequence). Isolation of PBMCs gave at least 6 million cells per sample. Combining a sample-barcoded 5' primer with a J-beta primer mix, a second PCR ran for 7 to 11 cycles. In TCRdb, the 5' RACE reads were re-called with MiXCR into one record per CDR3 protein. The data show about 620,000 distinct CDR3 sequences, under 25% seen once. The record originates from a study of blood T cells in healthy people across ages. Overall study results and limits: As age increased, TCR beta diversity per million T cells fell in a roughly linear fashion. Naive T cell percentage strongly correlated with TCR beta diversity.

V is TRBV15 and J is TRBJ2-6; tentatively, D is TRBD2 (5 bases). The receptor's source is a man between 65 and 79 years old in good health. The specimen was blood. CDR3 nucleotides: TGTGCCACCAGCAGAGATAGGAGGTCTGGGGCCAACGTCCTGACTTTC. This translates into CATSRDRRSGANVLTF.